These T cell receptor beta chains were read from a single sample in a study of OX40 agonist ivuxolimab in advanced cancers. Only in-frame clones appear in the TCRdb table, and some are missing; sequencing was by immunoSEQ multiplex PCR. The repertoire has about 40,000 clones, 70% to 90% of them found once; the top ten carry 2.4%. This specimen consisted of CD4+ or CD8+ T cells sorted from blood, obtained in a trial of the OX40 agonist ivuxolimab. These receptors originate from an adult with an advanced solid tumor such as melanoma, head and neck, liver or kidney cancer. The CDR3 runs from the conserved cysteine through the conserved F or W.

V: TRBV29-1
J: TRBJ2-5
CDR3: CSINRGQGETQYF

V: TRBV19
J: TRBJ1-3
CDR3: CASSLSSGNTIYF

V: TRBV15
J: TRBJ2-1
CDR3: CATSRDLRGGQNEQFF

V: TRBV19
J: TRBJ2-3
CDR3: CASSPTSGGSTDTQYF

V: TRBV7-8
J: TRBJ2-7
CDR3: CASSSWTGLSEQYF

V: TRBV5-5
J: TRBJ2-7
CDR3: CASRLTPGTDSYEQYF

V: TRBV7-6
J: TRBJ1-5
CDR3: CASSLGTGQPQHF

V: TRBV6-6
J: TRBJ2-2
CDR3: CASSSRQGANTGELFF

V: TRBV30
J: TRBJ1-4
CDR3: CAWTRGPSEKLFF

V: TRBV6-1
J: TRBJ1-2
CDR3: CASRNDLQGFRGYTF

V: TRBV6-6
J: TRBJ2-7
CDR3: CASTPGGTLGGYEQYF

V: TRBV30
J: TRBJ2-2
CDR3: CAWSLATPGELFF

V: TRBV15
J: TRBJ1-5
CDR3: CATSTRTHQSQHF

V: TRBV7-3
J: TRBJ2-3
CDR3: CASSLNSGNLADTQYF

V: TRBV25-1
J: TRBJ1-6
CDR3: CASSEQQGVYNSPLHF

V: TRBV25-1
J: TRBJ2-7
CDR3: CASSELGGSTYEQYF

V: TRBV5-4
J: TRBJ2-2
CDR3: CASSLDNRGETGELFF

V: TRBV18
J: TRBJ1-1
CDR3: CASSQTQDRATEAFF

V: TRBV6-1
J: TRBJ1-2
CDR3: CASVGGQGYTF

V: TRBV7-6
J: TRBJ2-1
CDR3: CASSLMAGTEQFF

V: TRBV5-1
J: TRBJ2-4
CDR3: CASSLVGNSENIQYF

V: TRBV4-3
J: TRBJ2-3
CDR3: CASSQEPGTTRAQYF

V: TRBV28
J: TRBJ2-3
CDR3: CAVGGSSTDTQYF

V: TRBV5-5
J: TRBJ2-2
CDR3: CASSSQTANTGELFF

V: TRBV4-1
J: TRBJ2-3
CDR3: CASSQDDPRQGLSSDTQYF

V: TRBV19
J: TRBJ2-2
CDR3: CASSPERRAWYTGELFF

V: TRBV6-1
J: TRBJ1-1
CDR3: CASSDTGQLNTEAFF